This T cell receptor (beta chain) was recovered during a study of cytomegalovirus exposure and HLA in healthy donors (dated by TCRdb to about 2017). Context from the whole study: In an earlier analysis of roughly 500 of the donors, 276 Gb of sequence data and roughly 100 million unique TCR beta sequences from about 179 million T cells were reported. HLA typing covered class I and class II loci at four-digit resolution. Donor age, sex, ethnicity and CMV serostatus were collected together with the repertoire data. The study was designed to test whether signatures of past pathogen exposure could be identified by cataloging public T cell receptors. In the later analysis, no new phenotypic data were used to find candidate immune exposures; instead, reliance was placed on TCR beta sequences and their occurrence across donors. Genome-wide SNP genotypes for about 60% of the roughly 700 donors were used in a later genetic analysis, which treated that subset as a discovery cohort. A later analysis re-analyzed previously published TCR beta repertoires from 600 to 850 donors and added high-resolution HLA genotyping to study TCR occurrence patterns. Across some 400 genotyped donors of the cohort, an average of about 220,000 unique TCR beta nucleotide sequences per donor were sequenced, and roughly 17% of those sequences were non-productive. An early release covering 550 to 700 HLA-typed donors comprised 250 to 350 gigabases of sequencing data and tens of millions of unique TCR sequences. The number of typed donors differed by locus: about 620-640 for A, B, C, DRB1 and DQB1; 522 for DQA1; 606 for DPA1; and roughly 470 for DPB1. Along with the roughly 700-subject first cohort, a separate validation cohort of some 130 different subjects was used. To decide whether each TCR beta V gene segment behaved as functional or pseudogenic, an earlier analysis of some 600 of the donors relied on high-throughput TCR beta sequencing. Roughly 5 DR-DQ haplotypes were handled as single units for association and clustering, since linkage in the cohort was strong. High-throughput TCR immunosequencing, statistical association of individual TCRs with disease status, and machine learning were combined to predict cytomegalovirus infection status. The study used immunosequencing to profile the T cell repertoires of around 600 subjects and linked those repertoires to cytomegalovirus serostatus. Every discovery cohort repertoire had been produced on one sequencing platform. The genetic ancestry cluster associated with self-reported Caucasian donors included about 84% of the approximately 430 genotyped donors.

The library was prepared using the immunoSEQ multiplex PCR assay. For the multiplex PCR, a mixture combining 60 forward primers for TCR Vbeta segments and 13 reverse primers for TCR Jbeta segments was used. The CDR3 region of rearranged TCR beta genes was amplified from genomic DNA with a multiplex PCR assay. On the Illumina HiSeq System, the amplified TCR beta libraries were sequenced as 87-base-pair reads. In the source study's methods: A later analysis counted tens of millions of unique TCR beta chains across the 666 repertoires, and approximately 11 million of these chains were shared by at least two donors. Raw reads were error-corrected and collapsed into unique sequences with a nearest-neighbor algorithm that merged closely related sequences to remove PCR and sequencing errors. To assign V, D and J gene segments, CDR3 sequences were aligned to IMGT reference sequences. For a sequence to be retained, a match of at least six nucleotides to both a V gene segment and a J gene segment was required. A rearrangement was called productive if the CDR3 had no stop codons and remained in frame with V and J, and every other rearrangement was called non-productive. CDR3 was defined by IMGT convention, running from the second conserved V-encoded cysteine to the conserved J-encoded phenylalanine. The earlier analysis of some 580 of the donors excluded any sequence lacking an unambiguous match to a single V gene segment. An earlier analysis of fewer than 650 of the donors classified V segments as functional when productive rearrangements were above 56.7% and as segregating when the standard deviation between donors was above 5%. A statistical classification framework was built to diagnose cytomegalovirus status from the catalog of TCR beta chain sequences. V and J gene assignment, in a later analysis, came from comparing TCR nucleotide sequences with IMGT/GENE-DB human TR gene sequences. In a later analysis, CDR3 sequences and most-parsimonious VDJ recombination scenarios were assigned using the TCRdist pipeline. In a later analysis, each TCR beta chain was defined by its CDR3 amino acid sequence together with its V-gene family, and reads without a unique V-gene family were excluded. A later analysis removed over 500 highly shared, low-generation-probability nucleotide sequences to deal with suspected cross-contamination and a sequencing artifact. For each public chain, a later analysis derived a clonal expansion index from normalized ranks of inferred template counts within each repertoire. Generation probabilities in a later analysis came from a VDJ recombination model fitted to out-of-frame rearrangements, and those results were checked against IGoR. In a later analysis, hypergeometric tests were used to score TCR-TCR, TCR-HLA and TCR-CMV co-occurrence, with a repertoire-size bias correction applied to TCR pairs. To estimate false discovery rates, a later analysis permuted the HLA or CMV assignments 20 times. In a later analysis, co-occurring TCRs were grouped using DBSCAN, and TCRdist sequence similarity was added for clustering within HLA-allele-positive subsets. Co-occurrence clustering excluded repertoires with fewer than 30,000 or more than 120,000 public chains, plus five with anomalous nucleotide sharing. Entries here come from immuneACCESS through TCRdb and include only in-frame sequences with V and J called. Some clones fail to appear in such tables; in the studies checked, an unresolved V gene covers under half of the shortfall, and the cause of the remainder is unknown. D and trimming were read from the DNA, whereas the V and J calls and clone size are those reported in that table. The sample includes some 110,000 clones, with roughly two thirds observed a single time. The top ten clonotypes cover roughly 2.2% of the sample.

The paper's findings and limits, for the study overall: Presence/absence analyses assumed roughly uniform sequencing depth across donors, an assumption that may not hold. In a later genetic analysis, a missense DCLRE1C variant was associated with V-gene and J-gene trimming of TCR beta chains, and the association was replicated in an independent cohort. Approximately 18 rarely observed V segments, including chromosome 9 orphons, were excluded from the earlier analysis of a few hundred of the donors because counts were too low. A further reported finding was that TCR beta sequences accurately predicted the HLA-A and HLA-B alleles for most subjects in the first cohort. A later analysis associated about 17,000 TCR beta sequences with specific HLA alleles at a false discovery rate of 0.05. The authors suggested that the approach could potentially be generalized to other disease states and immunological phenotypes. The study listed approximately 150 TCR beta chains as associated with cytomegalovirus. According to a later analysis, parvovirus B19, influenza, CMV and Epstein-Barr virus appeared linked to several top co-occurrence clusters. Because HLA typing was unavailable for some donors at each locus, only the typed subset was used in association tests. According to a later analysis, TCR association rates differed among HLA loci, with DRB1 alleles showing the most associated TCRs and HLA-C alleles showing the fewest. In an earlier analysis of fewer than 750 of the donors, most TCR beta V segments were observed in productive rearrangements about 90% or about 30% of the time, broadly matching IMGT annotations. Because the 87-base-pair reads could not distinguish some IMGT-functional V segments, including TRBV6-2 and TRBV6-3, those segments were excluded. Cytomegalovirus status was reported to be diagnosed by the classifier with high specificity and sensitivity in both the original and validation cohorts. A later genetic analysis reported fewer N-insertions in productive TCRs among donors in an Asian-associated ancestry cluster than the roughly 700-donor mean. Only TCR beta chains were sequenced in this cohort, and the absence of alpha or paired-chain data limited detectable features. The only immune exposure information available for the cohort was CMV serostatus. While some public TCRs were present in many individuals, most TCR sequences turned up only very rarely across donors. Linkage disequilibrium might explain the correlated functional status among segregating V segments, but an unknown experimental factor could not be excluded. In vitro tests confirmed that a few of the cytomegalovirus-associated TCR beta chains recognize cytomegalovirus antigens. Assigning TCR associations to individual alleles was difficult when HLA alleles, especially DR and DQ, strongly co-occurred. In a later analysis, most CMV-associated TCR beta chains were found to appear HLA-restricted, with HLA associations seemingly driven largely by CMV exposure. Compared with equally common non-associated chains, HLA-associated TCR beta chains in a later analysis were more clonally expanded and had lower generation probabilities. A cluster of highly shared sequence variants was judged likely to be a technical artifact of the sequencing pipeline.

For CDR1 and CDR2, the germline V gene lists KGHSH and LQKENI. The CDR3 runs 14 residues from the cysteine to the phenylalanine. Of all the DNA, just the CDR3 is kept, 42 bases in frame from base 1. Trimming accounts for 3 bases at V and 5 bases at J, while the number of junction bases matched to no gene is 2. In the case of this clone: There is no known antigen for this receptor. Per-base qualities were not stored, and no clone one base away is much larger.

The cohort consisted of 670 or so healthy bone marrow donors. At the time of sampling, all cohort members were nominally healthy, though unrecorded immune exposures were likely present. The donor tested CMV seronegative, placing the donor among the 350 or so seronegative members of the cohort. Every donor gave a peripheral blood sample, and the peripheral blood mononuclear cells from that sample were used for TCR beta sequencing. Genomic DNA was extracted from the blood cell samples with the Qiagen DNeasy Blood Extraction Kit. Material for sequencing was PBMCs. This chain joins TRBV18 to TRBJ2-7; TRBD1 agrees with 12 junctional bases. The TCR comes from a woman in her twenties or thirties in good health and CMV-seronegative. The base sequence is TGTGCCAGCTCACCGGGGACAGGGGGCCACGAGCAGTACTTC. The translation is CASSPGTGGHEQYF.